Reported below is one T cell receptor (beta chain). Antigen specificity is unknown. Libraries were prepared by immunoSEQ multiplex PCR; TCRdb keeps only in-frame clonotypes and omits some of them. The data contain about 150,000 clones, approximately 90% of them singletons. The data stem from a study of cytomegalovirus exposure and HLA in healthy donors. On the study more broadly: Later, an analysis reported that the 130 or so validation repertoires had used the same platform as the roughly 680 first-cohort repertoires.

Study observations and caveats: In vitro checks showed that a few CMV-associated chains really do target CMV antigens. Whilst most TCR sequences proved rare, a subset of public TCRs occurred across many donors. One later analysis, an examination of the 120 validation repertoires, found that first-cohort TCR clusters tended to co-occur in them.

Trimming shortened V by 5 bases and J by 5 bases, and 18 bases separated the two germline ends. Germline V lookup: CDR1 SGHVS, CDR2 FNYEAQ. CDR3 length: 15 amino acids. Sequenced material: PBMCs. The clonotype originates from a man aged 18-30 years in good health and CMV-seronegative. This rearrangement joins TRBV7-6 to TRBJ2-5; D is perhaps TRBD2 (5 bases). CDR3 region: CASSPAPSSAETQYF. The CDR3 nucleotides are TGTGCCAGCAGCCCAGCTCCTAGCTCCGCGGAGACCCAGTACTTC.